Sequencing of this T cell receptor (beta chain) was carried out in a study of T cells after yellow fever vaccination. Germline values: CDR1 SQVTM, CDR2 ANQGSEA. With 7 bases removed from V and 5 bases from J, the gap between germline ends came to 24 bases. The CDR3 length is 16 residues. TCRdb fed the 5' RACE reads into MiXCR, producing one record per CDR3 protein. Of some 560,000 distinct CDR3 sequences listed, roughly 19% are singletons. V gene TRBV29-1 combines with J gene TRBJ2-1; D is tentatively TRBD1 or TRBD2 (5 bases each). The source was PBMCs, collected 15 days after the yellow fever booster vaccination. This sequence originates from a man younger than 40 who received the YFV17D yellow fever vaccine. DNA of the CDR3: TGCAGCGCCCTCCCCGCCCTGAGGGGCCGAAACAATGAGCAGTTCTTC. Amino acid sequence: CSALPALRGRNNEQFF.